This TCR beta chain was documented in a study of blood T cell repertoires in COVID-19. Study-level background: The United States, Italy and Spain provided the acute and convalescent COVID-19 samples.

In the original workflow: Nucleated cell counts were estimated from reference gene primer amplification. Sequencing was performed with immunoSEQ multiplex PCR; in TCRdb, only in-frame clones are kept and a portion is missing. V, J and clone size reflect that table, while D and trimming were determined from the DNA. The sample has approximately 200,000 clones, about four fifths seen once. The germline V and J ends were trimmed by 1 base and 4 bases, with 7 bases remaining between them. Per germline, CDR1 SGHVS and CDR2 FQNEAQ. The CDR3 covers 14 residues. All recovered Cohort 3 donors got two negative PCRs, got clearance, or saw symptom resolution.

The genes are TRBV7-8 and TRBJ1-4, with a tentative D call TRBD1 (5 bases). The sample comprised PBMCs or T cells enriched from blood (not recorded which). The TCR sequence derives from a man in his forties who had recovered from COVID-19. CDR3: CASSLGQLNEKLFF. As DNA, the CDR3 is TGTGCCAGCAGCTTAGGACAGCTTAATGAAAAACTGTTTTTT.